This TCR beta chain was sequenced during a study of shared clonotypes between healthy human individuals. Study-level information: The study used three CD4 naive, three CD4 memory, two CD8 naive and one CD8 memory plate per donor. Study results and limitations: Sampling included only blood; tissue repertoires likely differ. Since donors were few, the genetic and exposure-history diversity represented was limited.

Original methodology: Junction-only sequences without quality scores were provided by ImmunoSEQ, so filtering was different. TCRdb's copy holds only in-frame clones and misses some; the assay was immunoSEQ multiplex PCR. From that table come the V and J calls and clone size; the DNA was used to work out D and trimming. Found here are 2,500,000 or so clones, under 95% of them singletons; the top ten hold roughly 0.34%. The CDR3 has 15 residues. Germline V CDR1 and CDR2: SGHNT, YENEEA. The V and J ends lost 3 bases and 5 bases, in that order; junction bases with no gene match: 8. Remarks on this clone: Antigen: not known.

The sequenced sample consisted of naive CD4+ T cells from PBMCs. Subset meaning: CD45RA+ positively selected. The chain carries TRBV11-3 and TRBJ2-7, with TRBD2 matching over 9 bases. This receptor was obtained from a man between 18 and 35 years old in good health. Some clones in this sample may be carry-over from other donors' samples. The CDR3 bases are TGTGCCAGCAGCTTCGGCGGGAGGGCCTTCCACGAGCAGTACTTC. This codes for CASSFGGRAFHEQYF.